What follows are 20 T cell receptor beta chains derived from one specimen sequenced in a study of T cell changes during pregnancy in multiple sclerosis. The protocol was immunoSEQ multiplex PCR, while the TCRdb copy is restricted to in-frame clones and leaves out a portion. The table shows about 40,000 clones, with roughly nine tenths occurring only once. The material was CD8+ T cells from peripheral blood mononuclear cells, obtained before pregnancy. These receptors were taken from a female donor with multiple sclerosis, enrolled in a pregnancy study.

The gene calls are TRBV6-6 and TRBJ2-3, with no clear D. Germline CDR1 reads MNHNY; CDR2 reads SVGAGI (reference sequence). With 4 bases removed from V and 0 bases from J, the gap between germline ends came to 8 bases. The CDR3 runs 14 residues. The CDR3 loop is CASSSVSSTDTQYF. CDR3 nucleotides: TGTGCCAGCAGTTCCGTCTCTAGCACAGATACGCAGTATTTT.

The chain recombines TRBV30 with TRBJ2-1; TRBD1 matches 7 bases. The V and J ends lost 5 bases and 0 bases, in that order; junction bases with no gene match: 7. Germline V gives CDR1 GTSNPN, CDR2 SVGIG (reference sequence). This CDR3 has 15 amino acids. CDR3 bases: TGTGCCTGGGTCCCGACAGGGAGCTCCTACAATGAGCAGTTCTTC. Its protein product is CAWVPTGSSYNEQFF. Combining the CDR3 with reference TRBV30 and TRBJ2-1 gives the whole variable domain SQTIHQWPATLVQPVGSPLSLECTVEGTSNPNLYWYRQAAGRGLQLLFYSVGIGQISSEVPQNLSASRPQDRQFILSSKKLLLSDSGFYLCAWVPTGSSYNEQFFGPGTRLTVL.

The chain links TRBV4-1 to TRBJ2-7; 9 bases match TRBD1. This CDR3 is built from 16 residues. The germline gives CDR1 MGHRA, CDR2 YSYEKL. V lost 1 base and J lost 4; bases outside the gene matches: 8. The CDR3 DNA sequence: TGCGCCAGCAGCCAAGCCAAGACAGGGGGGCAATACGAGCAGTACTTC. As protein: CASSQAKTGGQYEQYF.

The gene calls are TRBV7-2 and TRBJ2-1; 8 nucleotides match TRBD2. The CDR3 runs 18 residues. CDR1 and CDR2 (germline): SGHTA, FQGNSA. With 5 bases clipped from V and 4 bases from J, the junction kept 16 bases outside the gene matches. CDR3 loop: CASSLTAPAGALYNEQFF. The CDR3 bases are TGTGCCAGCAGCCTTACCGCACCAGCGGGAGCCCTTTACAATGAGCAGTTCTTC. Based on the CDR3 plus reference TRBV7-2 and TRBJ2-1, the full variable domain is GAGVSQSPSNKVTEKGKDVELRCDPISGHTALYWYRQSLGQGLEFLIYFQGNSAPDKSGLPSDRFSAERTGGSVSTLTIQRTQQEDSAVYLCASSLTAPAGALYNEQFFGPGTRLTVL.

This clone appeared a single time. This chain links TRBV27 with TRBJ2-4; 13 bases line up with TRBD2. CDR1 is MNHEY, CDR2 SMNVEV, per germline (reference sequence). Trimming removed 5 bases from V and 1 base from J; junction bases left unmatched: 11. The CDR3 sequence is 19 residues long. The CDR3 sequence is CASSPGLAGAVFAKNIQYF. The DNA for the CDR3 is TGTGCCAGCAGTCCTGGACTAGCGGGAGCGGTGTTCGCCAAAAACATTCAGTACTTC.

The chain combines TRBV11-2 with TRBJ2-2, with D possibly matching TRBD1 (5 bases). Germline loops: CDR1 SGHAT, CDR2 FQNNGV. V was clipped by 0 bases and J by 1 base, with 15 bases between them. The CDR3 is made up of 18 amino acids. CDR3 region: CASSLEARYGQNTGELFF. The CDR3 nucleotides read TGTGCCAGCAGCTTAGAGGCCCGGTACGGACAGAACACCGGGGAGCTGTTTTTT.

This chain uses TRBV21-1 with TRBJ2-7; TRBD2, the D gene given by the table, was not confirmed from the DNA. TRBV21-1 has pseudogene status. CDR3 length: 12 residues. CDR3 sequence (DNA): TGTGCCAGCAGCAAAGACTCTGAGGAGCAGTACTTC. It is translated as CASSKDSEEQYF.

V usage is TRBV27 and J usage is TRBJ2-7; D is possibly TRBD1 (5 bases). The CDR3 is 15 amino acids. Trimming shortened V by 4 bases and J by 2 bases, and 15 bases separated the two germline ends. Per germline, CDR1 MNHEY and CDR2 SMNVEV (reference sequence). The CDR3 sequence is CASSYVPGQTYEQYF. In nucleotides, the CDR3 is TGTGCCAGCAGTTATGTGCCAGGGCAAACCTACGAGCAGTACTTC.

V gene TRBV30 combines with J gene TRBJ2-3, with D possibly TRBD1 on 6 matching bases. Germline assignment: CDR1 GTSNPN and CDR2 SVGIG (reference sequence). V was cut by 4 bases and J by 2 bases, with 13 bases left in between. CDR3 length equals 14 residues. CDR3 in amino acids: CAWIADRNTDTQYF. For the CDR3, the DNA is TGTGCCTGGATCGCGGACAGAAACACAGATACGCAGTATTTT.

This clone appeared a single time. V usage is TRBV9 and J usage is TRBJ2-1; 8 bases line up with TRBD2. V lost 0 bases, J lost 5 bases, and 13 bases stayed unmatched. The CDR3 covers 18 residues. CDR1 is SGDLS and CDR2 is YYNGEE in the germline V gene. As DNA, the CDR3 is TGTGCCAGCAGCGTAGACCCGCGTGCTAGCGGGCCTAACAATGAGCAGTTCTTC. Translated, it gives CASSVDPRASGPNNEQFF.

V usage is TRBV12-5 and J usage is TRBJ2-7; 9 bases align to TRBD1. Germline V lookup: CDR1 LGHNT, CDR2 FRNRAP. The V gene end was trimmed by 1 base and the J gene end by 7 bases; junction bases not matched to a gene: 2. This CDR3 has 13 amino acids. The CDR3 sequence is CASGLDRGREQYF. As DNA, the CDR3 is TGTGCTAGTGGTTTGGACAGGGGGCGGGAGCAGTACTTC.

The sample holds one count of this clone. The chain joins TRBV27 to TRBJ1-2; a weak D match, TRBD1 (5 bases). Germline values: CDR1 MNHEY, CDR2 SMNVEV (reference sequence). There are 14 residues in the CDR3. Trimming shortened V by 8 bases and J by 6 bases, and 19 bases separated the two germline ends. The CDR3 here is CASVRGGSWNGYTF. Here the CDR3 DNA reads TGTGCCAGCGTCCGGGGGGGAAGTTGGAATGGCTACACCTTC.

The chain employs TRBV5-1 and TRBJ2-1; 15 positions agree with TRBD2. The V and J ends lost 4 bases and 4 bases, in that order; junction bases with no gene match: 3. The CDR3 length is 16 residues. The germline gives CDR1 SGHRS, CDR2 YFSETQ. The CDR3 coding sequence is TGCGCCAGCAGCCTCGGACTAGCGGGAGGGTACAATGAGCAGTTCTTC. This codes for CASSLGLAGGYNEQFF.

This clone was detected only once. This chain connects TRBV28 to TRBJ1-1; D unresolved. With 5 bases removed from V and 3 bases from J, the gap between germline ends came to 16 bases. The CDR3 runs to 15 residues. Looked up from germline, CDR1 is MDHEN and CDR2 is SYDVKM. As DNA, the CDR3 is TGTGCCAGCAGTAACCTCGACGTCGAGGACACTGAAGCTTTCTTT. It is translated as CASSNLDVEDTEAFF.

The table lists this clone with a count of one. This rearrangement joins TRBV4-3 to TRBJ1-1, with D unresolved. Trimming took 0 bases from V and 5 from J, leaving 22 bases between them. Per germline, CDR1 LGHNA and CDR2 YSLEER. This CDR3 region has 18 residues. The CDR3 is CASSQETRVGGGETEAFF. CDR3 DNA: TGCGCCAGCAGCCAAGAAACTAGGGTAGGCGGTGGTGAGACTGAAGCTTTCTTT.

The CDR3 loop reads CSVEDLSTVNYGYTF. CDR3 sequence (DNA): TGCAGCGTTGAAGATTTATCGACAGTTAACTATGGCTACACCTTC. The J gene is TRBJ1-2, the V gene TRBV29-1; D possibly corresponds to TRBD1 (5 bases). The ends were cut back, 0 bases at V and 1 base at J, with 12 bases in the middle. This CDR3 spans 15 amino acids. In germline, CDR1 is SQVTM, CDR2 ANQGSEA.

The rearrangement uses TRBV9 and TRBJ2-7, with 13 bases aligning to TRBD2. V lost 0 bases, J lost 5 bases, and 5 bases stayed unmatched. The CDR3 has 16 amino acids. From germline, CDR1 is SGDLS and CDR2 YYNGEE. CDR3 nucleotides: TGTGCCAGCAGCGTAGCGACTAGCGGGAGGATCGACGAGCAGTACTTC. The encoded protein is CASSVATSGRIDEQYF.

This chain uses TRBV2 with TRBJ2-5; TRBD2 agrees at 9 bases. V lost 7 bases to trimming and J lost 2 bases; unmatched junction nucleotides: 8. CDR3 length: 15 residues. CDR1 SNHLY and CDR2 FYNNEI come from the germline V gene. CDR3 DNA sequence: TGTGCCAGCAACCCTGGCGGGGGGGCTCAAGAGACCCAGTACTTC. It codes for CASNPGGGAQETQYF.

This clone appeared a single time. The V call is TRBV29-1, the J call TRBJ2-4; TRBD2 is a possible D gene (5 bases). Germline lookup yields CDR1 SQVTM and CDR2 ANQGSEA. CDR3 length: 13 residues. Deletions cut 6 bases from V and 8 bases from J, with 17 bases between. CDR3 protein: CSVADSPGDIQYF. The CDR3 nucleotides are TGCAGCGTAGCGGACTCCCCCGGAGACATTCAGTACTTC.

The chain has TRBV11-2 and TRBJ2-7; D is perhaps TRBD1 (6 bases). The CDR3 loop spans 17 amino acids. Germline V gene data show CDR1 as SGHAT and CDR2 as FQNNGV. Between the trimmed V and J ends, which lost 0 bases and 3 bases, there was a span of 18 bases. The CDR3 loop reads CASSLDPGQLGYYEQYF. The CDR3 bases are TGTGCCAGCAGCTTAGACCCCGGACAGCTAGGCTACTACGAGCAGTACTTC.